Shown below are 3 T cell receptor beta chains from a single sample sequenced in a study of vaccination and CD4 T cells after COVID-19. Their specific antigens are unknown. Documented treatment: roughly 10-day PBMC culture with coronavirus spike peptide pools or control peptides (ViraFEST assay). The Oncomine TCR Beta short-read assay sequenced DNA from cultured CD4+ T cells. MiXCR was run by TCRdb on the PCR reads, yielding one entry per CDR3 protein. Here the sample spans 11,000 or so distinct CDR3 sequences, less than 35% being singletons. The specimen was cultured CD4+ T cells from blood. These receptors came from a human donor with COVID-19.

This chain links TRBV4-2 with TRBJ1-5, with D uncertain. The germline gives CDR1 LGHNA, CDR2 YNFKEQ. CDR3 size: 13 residues. Trimming left V 1 base short and J 3 bases short, with 4 bases between. As DNA, the CDR3 is TGTGCCAGCAGCCAAGTGGCCAATCAGCCCCAGCATTTT. The encoded protein is CASSQVANQPQHF.

This clonotype was counted once. V usage is TRBV20-1 and J usage is TRBJ2-3, with 11 bases lining up with TRBD2. This CDR3 spans 16 amino acids. After removal of 1 base from V and 1 base from J, the junction contained 4 bases not matched to a gene. CDR1 is DFQATT, CDR2 SNEGSKA, per germline (reference sequence). CDR3 protein: CSARGPTSGGTDTQYF. The CDR3 DNA reads TGCAGTGCTAGAGGCCCGACTAGCGGGGGCACAGATACGCAGTATTTT.

The CDR3 DNA follows: TGTGCCAGCACACCCGGTGGAAGCCGGACGCAGTATTTT. This encodes CASTPGGSRTQYF. The chain links TRBV6-2 or TRBV6-3 to TRBJ2-3; no definite D call. CDR3 length: 13 amino acids. The V gene lost 7 bases and the J gene lost 9 bases, with 17 bases spanning the gap. Looked up from germline, CDR1 is MNHEY and CDR2 is SVGEGT.